These 10 T cell receptor beta chains were all obtained from the same sample, sequenced in a study of radiotherapy plus CTLA-4 blockade in lung cancer. Profiling relied on immunoSEQ multiplex PCR, and the TCRdb table lists in-frame clones only, not all of them. The sample yields approximately 80,000 clones, approximately 73% seen once. Sequenced here: peripheral blood, sampled from a patient treated with radiotherapy plus ipilimumab. The receptors stem from a human donor with non-small cell lung cancer whose response to radiotherapy plus ipilimumab could not be evaluated.

The chain joins TRBV30 to TRBJ2-1; a possible D gene is TRBD2 (7 bases). Per the germline V gene, CDR1 is GTSNPN and CDR2 is SVGIG (reference sequence). The CDR3 length is 16 residues. Deletions cut 4 bases from V and 1 base from J, with 17 bases between. CDR3 DNA sequence: TGTGCCTGGATCAGACGAGGGGGGGCTTCCTACAATGAGCAGTTCTTC. Translating it yields CAWIRRGGASYNEQFF.

This clone was seen many times. The rearrangement uses TRBV19 and TRBJ1-2, with unresolved D. Germline lookup yields CDR1 LNHDA and CDR2 SQIVND (reference sequence). Deletions cut 7 bases from V and 0 bases from J, with 6 bases between. The CDR3 length is 12 residues. CDR3 bases: TGTGCCAGTAAAGCGACTAACTATGGCTACACCTTC. Translated, it gives CASKATNYGYTF.

This chain joins TRBV18 and TRBJ2-2; perhaps TRBD1 as D (5 bases). V was cut by 3 bases and J by 7 bases, with 12 bases left in between. There are 14 residues in the CDR3. Germline CDR1 KGHSH, CDR2 LQKENI. This CDR3 is CASSPGQIGGELFF. The DNA for the CDR3 is TGTGCCAGCTCACCGGGGCAAATCGGCGGGGAGCTGTTTTTT.

Notes on this clone: Other DNA sequences in the same sample also yield this CDR3. The chain has TRBV5-6 and TRBJ1-2, with 7 bases aligning to TRBD1. Trimming removed 4 bases from V and 5 bases from J; junction bases left unmatched: 8. CDR1 SGHDT and CDR2 YYEEEE come from the germline V gene. This CDR3 spans 14 amino acids. The CDR3 spells CASSPTGAQYGYTF. CDR3 nucleotide sequence: TGTGCCAGCAGCCCCACAGGGGCGCAGTATGGCTACACCTTC.

The chain is built from TRBV5-1 and TRBJ2-1; unclear D gene. Trimming left V 0 bases short and J 5 bases short, with 9 bases between. The CDR3 sequence is 14 residues long. Germline values: CDR1 SGHRS, CDR2 YFSETQ. The CDR3 DNA reads as TGCGCCAGCAGCTTGGTTACCCGAGACAATGAGCAGTTCTTC. This codes for CASSLVTRDNEQFF.

The chain uses TRBV27 and TRBJ2-6; 7 bases fit TRBD2. This CDR3 has 18 amino acids. Germline V CDR1 and CDR2: MNHEY, SMNVEV (reference sequence). Germline trimming cut 5 bases from V and 0 bases from J; bases unmatched to any gene: 10. CDR3 residues: CASSSLSGGISGANVLTF. For the CDR3, the DNA is TGTGCCAGCAGTAGCCTTTCGGGAGGCATCTCTGGGGCCAACGTCCTGACTTTC.

Comment on this clone: Its ends do not fully match the called genes, so a read error is possible. J is TRBJ2-2 and V is TRBV10-3; TRBD2 is a possible D gene (5 bases). The CDR3 has 13 residues. Germline CDR1 and CDR2: ENHRY and SYGVKD. As DNA, the CDR3 is TGTGCCATCAGTGAGGGAAACACCGGGGAGCTGTCTTTT. Translating gives CAISEGNTGELSF.

The gene calls are TRBV9 and TRBJ1-2; D may be TRBD1 (5 bases). Germline V CDR1 and CDR2: SGDLS, YYNGEE. The length of the CDR3 is 17 residues. With 3 bases removed from V and 2 bases from J, the gap between germline ends came to 20 bases. The CDR3 loop reads CASSGGAGPPTNYGYTF. CDR3 DNA sequence: TGTGCCAGCAGCGGAGGGGCGGGACCGCCGACGAACTATGGCTACACCTTC.

This rearrangement joins TRBV5-4 to TRBJ2-2; D gene unclear. Germline lookup yields CDR1 SGHNT and CDR2 YYREEE (reference sequence). V gave up 1 base and J gave up 7 bases, with 5 bases separating them. The CDR3 totals 12 residues. This chain's CDR3 is CASSLLDGELFF. For the CDR3, the DNA is TGTGCCAGCAGCTTGTTAGACGGGGAGCTGTTTTTT.

This clone has only one observation. The chain is built from TRBV30 and TRBJ2-4; TRBD2 matches at 8 bases. Germline loops: CDR1 GTSNPN, CDR2 SVGIG (reference sequence). This CDR3 comprises 11 residues. After removal of 2 bases from V and 15 bases from J, the junction contained 6 bases not matched to a gene. The DNA of the CDR3 is TGTGCCTGGAGTAGCGGGGGCCCCCGGTACTTC. Translated, it gives CAWSSGGPRYF.